This T cell receptor beta chain was recorded in a study of tumor T cells in aggressive B-cell lymphoma. The V gene lost 0 bases and the J gene lost 0 bases, with 5 bases spanning the gap. This CDR3 contains 14 residues. Germline CDR1 is MGHRA and CDR2 is YSYEKL. Assay: immunoSEQ multiplex PCR; the TCRdb copy retains only in-frame clones and omits some. Of several thousand clones in the sample, 91% were seen once. The specimen sequenced was tumor tissue. This clonotype was obtained from an adult with diffuse large B cell lymphoma. The chain couples TRBV4-1 to TRBJ1-2; tentatively, D is TRBD1 (5 bases). As DNA, the CDR3 is TGCGCCAGCAGCCAAGAAGGGGCTAACTATGGCTACACCTTC. It yields the protein CASSQEGANYGYTF.